Listed here are 5 T cell receptor beta chains from one sample, sequenced in a study of T cells after yellow fever vaccination. TCRdb fed the 5' RACE reads into MiXCR, producing one record per CDR3 protein. There are 450,000 to 550,000 distinct CDR3 sequences in the sample; 21% occur only once, and about 16% lies in the top ten. Sequenced here: PBMCs, sampled more than 20 days after the first yellow fever vaccination. The source of these receptors is a man in his late teens or twenties who received the YFV17D yellow fever vaccine.

There are many counts of this clonotype. The chain employs TRBV5-1 and TRBJ1-1; D is undetermined. The germline V gene has CDR1 SGHRS and CDR2 YFSETQ. V lost 2 bases to trimming and J lost 0 bases, with 5 bases between them. The CDR3 has 13 residues. The CDR3 coding sequence is TGCGCCAGCAGCTTCGGGATGAACACTGAAGCTTTCTTT. Amino acids: CASSFGMNTEAFF.

This clonotype was recorded a few times. The CDR3 here is CASSLAGTSREQFF. CDR3 DNA sequence: TGTGCCAGCAGCTTGGCCGGGACTAGCAGGGAGCAGTTCTTC. The chain links TRBV5-8 to TRBJ2-1; 9 bases are shared with TRBD2. This CDR3 spans 14 amino acids. The germline CDR1 and CDR2 sequences are SGHTS and YDEGEE. With 0 bases clipped from V and 10 bases from J, the junction kept 5 bases outside the gene matches.

This clonotype appeared once. This chain uses TRBV30 with TRBJ1-2, with a possible D match to TRBD1 (5 bases). CDR3 length: 15 amino acids. V gave up 0 bases and J gave up 3 bases, with 14 bases separating them. The germline gives CDR1 GTSNPN, CDR2 SVGIG (reference sequence). CDR3 nucleotide sequence: TGTGCCTGGAGTGTACGTAGGGGCGCCGACTATGGCTACACCTTC. Protein: CAWSVRRGADYGYTF.

The chain employs TRBV6-2 or TRBV6-3 and TRBJ2-2, with 7 bases identical to TRBD1. In germline, CDR1 is MNHEY, CDR2 SVGEGT. The CDR3 runs to 18 residues. Unmatched junction bases numbered 11, after V lost 2 bases and J lost 2 bases. The CDR3 DNA reads as TGTGCCAGCAGTTACAGGTCGGGACAGCCTCCAAACACCGGGGAGCTGTTTTTT. It codes for CASSYRSGQPPNTGELFF.

The chain recombines TRBV12-3 or TRBV12-4 with TRBJ1-2, with D possibly matching TRBD1 (5 bases). Trimming took 5 bases from V and 4 from J, leaving 14 bases between them. This CDR3 is 14 amino acids long. The CDR3 protein is CASSVLVGLYGYTF. The CDR3 DNA is TGTGCCAGCAGTGTGCTAGTGGGGCTCTATGGCTACACCTTC.